The clone carrying this T cell receptor beta chain was counted ten times or more. Its matching antigen is unknown. The sample comes from a study of CD8+CD57+ T cells in acquired aplastic anemia. About the study: For CD4+ cells, healthy donors had an average of about 10.8 million reads. General study findings and limits: Patients did not significantly differ from controls in CD8+ Simpson's diversity. In common between the patients and the controls were twenty-nine CD8+ CDR3 sequences.

Trimming removed 4 bases at V and 3 bases at J, with 9 bases between. CDR3 length: 13 residues. Germline values: CDR1 ENHRY, CDR2 SYGVKD. Researchers used genomic DNA as the template to profile TCR beta VDJ and CDR3. TCRdb reprocessed the reads with MiXCR, giving one entry per CDR3 protein. The sample yields approximately 160,000 distinct CDR3 sequences, around 40% seen once. The TCR comes from a human donor in good health. What was sequenced was sorted CD4+, CD8+, or CD8+CD57+ T cells (not recorded which) from PBMCs. The genes are TRBV10-3 and TRBJ2-5; no clear D gene. CDR3 bases: TGTGCCATCAGTGCAACGTCGAAAGAGACCCAGTACTTC. Protein: CAISATSKETQYF.